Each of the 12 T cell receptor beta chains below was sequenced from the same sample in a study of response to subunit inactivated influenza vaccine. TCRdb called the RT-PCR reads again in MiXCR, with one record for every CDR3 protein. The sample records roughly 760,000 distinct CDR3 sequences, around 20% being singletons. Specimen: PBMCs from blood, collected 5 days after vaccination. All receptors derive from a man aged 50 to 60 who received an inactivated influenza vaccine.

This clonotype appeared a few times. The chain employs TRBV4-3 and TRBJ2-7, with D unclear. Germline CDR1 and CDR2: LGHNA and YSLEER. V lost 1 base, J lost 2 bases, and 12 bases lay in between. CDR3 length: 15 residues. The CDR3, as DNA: TGCGCCAGCAGCCAAGGGGCGAGTCGCCCCTACGAGCAGTACTTC. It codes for CASSQGASRPYEQYF.

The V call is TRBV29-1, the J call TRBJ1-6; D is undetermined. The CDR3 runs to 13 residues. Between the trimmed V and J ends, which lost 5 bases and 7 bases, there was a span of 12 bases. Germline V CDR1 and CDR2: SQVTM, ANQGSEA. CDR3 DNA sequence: TGCAGCGTTACGAAAACATCAAATTCACCCCTCCACTTT. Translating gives CSVTKTSNSPLHF.

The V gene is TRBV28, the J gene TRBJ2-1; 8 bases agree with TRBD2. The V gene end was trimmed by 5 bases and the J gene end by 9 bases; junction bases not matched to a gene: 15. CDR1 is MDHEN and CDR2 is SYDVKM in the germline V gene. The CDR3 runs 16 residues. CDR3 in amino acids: CASSQSGSYWVGEQFF. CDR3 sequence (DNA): TGTGCCAGCAGTCAAAGCGGGAGCTATTGGGTTGGTGAGCAGTTCTTC.

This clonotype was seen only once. Written as DNA, the CDR3 is TGTGCCAGTAGAACTAGCGGGAGTACTCTCGAGCAGTACTTC. Translation: CASRTSGSTLEQYF. J is TRBJ2-7 and V is TRBV19; 11 bases are shared with TRBD2. V lost 6 bases, J lost 6 bases, and 7 bases stayed unmatched. Germline-derived CDR1 and CDR2 are LNHDA and SQIVND (reference sequence). The CDR3 covers 14 residues.

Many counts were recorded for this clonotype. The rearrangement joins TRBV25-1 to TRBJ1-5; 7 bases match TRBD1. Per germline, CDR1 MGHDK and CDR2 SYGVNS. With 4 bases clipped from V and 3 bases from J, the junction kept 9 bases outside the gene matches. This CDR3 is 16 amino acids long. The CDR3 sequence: CASSARDSSFNQPQHF. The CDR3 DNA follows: TGTGCCAGCAGTGCCCGGGACAGTTCTTTCAATCAGCCCCAGCATTTT. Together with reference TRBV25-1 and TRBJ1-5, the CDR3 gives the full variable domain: EADIYQTPRYLVIGTGKKITLECSQTMGHDKMYWYQQDPGMELHLIHYSYGVNSTEKGDLSSESTVSRIRTEHFPLTLESARPSHTSQYLCASSARDSSFNQPQHFGDGTRLSIL.

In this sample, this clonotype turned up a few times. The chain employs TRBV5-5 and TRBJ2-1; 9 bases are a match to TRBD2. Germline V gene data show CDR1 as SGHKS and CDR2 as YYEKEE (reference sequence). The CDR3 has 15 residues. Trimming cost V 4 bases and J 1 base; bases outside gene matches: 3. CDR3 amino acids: CASSIAGESYNEQFF. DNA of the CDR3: TGTGCCAGCAGCATAGCGGGAGAATCCTACAATGAGCAGTTCTTC.

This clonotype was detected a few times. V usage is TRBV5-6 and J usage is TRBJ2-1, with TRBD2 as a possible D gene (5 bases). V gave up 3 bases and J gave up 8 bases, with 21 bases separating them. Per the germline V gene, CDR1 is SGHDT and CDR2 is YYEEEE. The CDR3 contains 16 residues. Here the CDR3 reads CASSYGRGGGYYEQFF. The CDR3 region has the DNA TGTGCCAGCAGCTACGGTCGGGGTGGTGGGTACTATGAGCAGTTCTTC.

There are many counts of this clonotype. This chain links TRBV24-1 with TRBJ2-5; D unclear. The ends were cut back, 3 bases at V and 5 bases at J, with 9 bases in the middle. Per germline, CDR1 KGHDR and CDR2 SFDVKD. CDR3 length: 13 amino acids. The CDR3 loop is CATSDNSVETQYF. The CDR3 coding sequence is TGTGCCACCAGTGATAATTCGGTGGAGACCCAGTACTTC.

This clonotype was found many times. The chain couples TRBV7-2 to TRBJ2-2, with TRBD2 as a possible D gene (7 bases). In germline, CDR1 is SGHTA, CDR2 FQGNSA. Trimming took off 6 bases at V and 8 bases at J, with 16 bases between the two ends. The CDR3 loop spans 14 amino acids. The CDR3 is CASRDSSGAGELFF. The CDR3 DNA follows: TGTGCCAGCAGGGACAGCAGCGGGGCTGGGGAGCTGTTTTTT.

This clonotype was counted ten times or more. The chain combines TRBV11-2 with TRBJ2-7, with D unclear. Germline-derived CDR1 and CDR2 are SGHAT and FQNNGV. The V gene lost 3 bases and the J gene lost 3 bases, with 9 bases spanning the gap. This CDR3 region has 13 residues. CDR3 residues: CASSLDRFYEQYF. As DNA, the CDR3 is TGTGCCAGCAGCTTGGACCGGTTCTACGAGCAGTACTTC.

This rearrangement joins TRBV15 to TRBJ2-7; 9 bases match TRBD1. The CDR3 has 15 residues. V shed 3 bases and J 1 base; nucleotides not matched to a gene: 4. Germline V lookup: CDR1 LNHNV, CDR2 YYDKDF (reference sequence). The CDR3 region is CATSRNRGPSYEQYF. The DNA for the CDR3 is TGTGCCACCAGCAGGAACAGGGGGCCATCCTACGAGCAGTACTTC.

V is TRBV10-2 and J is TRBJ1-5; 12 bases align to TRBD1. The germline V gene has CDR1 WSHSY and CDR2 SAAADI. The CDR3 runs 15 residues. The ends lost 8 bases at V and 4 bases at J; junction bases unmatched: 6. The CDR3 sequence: CASEGTGGRNQPQHF. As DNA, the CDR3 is TGCGCCAGCGAAGGGACAGGGGGCCGGAATCAGCCCCAGCATTTT.